This TCR beta chain stems from a study of blood T cell repertoires in COVID-19. Membership in each cohort depended on participant-reported clinical history. The J segment lost 5 bases and the V segment lost 4 bases, leaving 4 bases of the junction unmatched. The CDR3 extends over 15 amino acids. Germline V gives CDR1 MDHEN, CDR2 SYDVKM. Produced via immunoSEQ multiplex PCR; TCRdb's table is partial and in-frame only. The table records just under 250,000 clones, around 89% of them present only once. The receptor was isolated from a woman in her 30s who had recovered from COVID-19. The source material was PBMCs or T cells enriched from blood (not recorded which). J is TRBJ1-5 and V is TRBV28, with 11 bases fitting TRBD1. The chain's CDR3 is CASSWTGGIDQPQHF. CDR3 DNA sequence: TGTGCCAGCAGTTGGACAGGGGGCATAGATCAGCCCCAGCATTTT.